There are a few counts of the clone carrying this T cell receptor beta chain. Generated by immunoSEQ multiplex PCR, the TCRdb table keeps only in-frame clones and is missing some. The sample contains about 92,000 clones, more than 75% of which appear only once. The sample is drawn from a study of T cell responses to AZD1222 COVID-19 vaccine. About the research overall: Analyses pooled second doses at about 4 or about 12 weeks.

Germline values: CDR1 SGDLS, CDR2 YYNGEE. With 5 bases removed from V and 0 bases from J, the gap between germline ends came to 17 bases. The CDR3 consists of 16 residues. The origin of this receptor is an adult in good health. J is TRBJ1-1 and V is TRBV9, with D maybe TRBD1 (6 bases). The sample was peripheral blood, taken on day 0 of AZD1222 vaccination. The DNA for the CDR3 is TGTGCCAGCAGTCCACAGGGCCCCCTAATGAACACTGAAGCTTTCTTT. Its protein is CASSPQGPLMNTEAFF.